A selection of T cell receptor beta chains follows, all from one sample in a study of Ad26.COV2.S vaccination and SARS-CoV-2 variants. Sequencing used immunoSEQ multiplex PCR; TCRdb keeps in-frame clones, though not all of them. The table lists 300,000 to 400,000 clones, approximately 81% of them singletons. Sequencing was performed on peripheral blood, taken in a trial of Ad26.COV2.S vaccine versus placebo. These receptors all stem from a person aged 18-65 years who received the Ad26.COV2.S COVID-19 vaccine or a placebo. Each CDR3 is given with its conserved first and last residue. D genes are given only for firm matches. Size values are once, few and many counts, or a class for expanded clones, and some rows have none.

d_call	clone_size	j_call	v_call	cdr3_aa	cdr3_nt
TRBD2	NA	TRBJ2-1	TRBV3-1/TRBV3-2	CASSQVSSGYVEQFF	TGTGCCAGCAGCCAAGTATCTAGCGGGTACGTTGAGCAGTTCTTC
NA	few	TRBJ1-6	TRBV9	CASSVVEAENSPLHF	TGTGCCAGCAGCGTAGTTGAGGCTGAAAATTCACCCCTCCACTTT
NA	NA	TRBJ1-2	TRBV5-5	CASLRSLTGGYTF	TGTGCCAGCCTACGATCACTTACTGGTGGCTACACCTTC
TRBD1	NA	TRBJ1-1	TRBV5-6	CASSSPGQGATEAFF	TGTGCCAGCAGCTCTCCGGGACAGGGGGCGACTGAAGCTTTCTTT
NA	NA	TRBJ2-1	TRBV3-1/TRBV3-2	CASSQGHNEQFF	TGTGCCAGCAGCCAGGGGCACAATGAGCAGTTCTTC
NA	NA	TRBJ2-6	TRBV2	CASLMDGDSVLTF	TGTGCCAGCCTCATGGATGGCGACAGCGTCCTGACTTTC
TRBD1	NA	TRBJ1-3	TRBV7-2	CASSPRTGGNTIYF	TGTGCCAGCAGCCCCCGGACAGGTGGAAACACCATATATTTT
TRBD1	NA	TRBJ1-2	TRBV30	CAWSRQGGNYGYTF	TGTGCCTGGAGTCGACAGGGGGGTAACTATGGCTACACCTTC
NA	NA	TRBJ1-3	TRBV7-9	CASRPGSGNTIYF	TGTGCCAGCAGACCAGGGTCGGGAAACACCATATATTTT
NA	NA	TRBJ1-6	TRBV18	CASSPQELSSYNSPLHF	TGTGCCAGCTCACCACAAGAACTATCGTCCTATAATTCACCCCTCCACTTT
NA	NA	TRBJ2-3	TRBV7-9	CASSLDGPADTQYF	TGTGCCAGCAGCCTAGACGGTCCCGCAGATACGCAGTATTTT
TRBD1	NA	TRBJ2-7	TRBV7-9	CASSLGQGVFNEQYF	TGTGCCAGCAGCCTGGGACAGGGGGTTTTTAACGAGCAGTACTTC
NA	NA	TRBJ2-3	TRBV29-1	CSVVQGLVDTQYF	TGCAGCGTTGTTCAGGGGTTGGTAGATACGCAGTATTTT
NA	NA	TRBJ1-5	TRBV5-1	CASSLGGLINQPQHF	TGCGCCAGCAGCTTGGGGGGACTGATAAATCAGCCCCAGCATTTT
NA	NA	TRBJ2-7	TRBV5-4	CASSSDGYEQYF	TGTGCCAGCAGCTCGGACGGTTACGAGCAGTACTTC
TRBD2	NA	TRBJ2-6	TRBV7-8	CASSLETRTSGRSGGANVLTF	TGTGCCAGCAGCTTAGAAACTAGGACTAGCGGGAGGTCGGGCGGGGCCAACGTCCTGACTTTC
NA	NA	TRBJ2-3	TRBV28	CASRPARVGDYTDTQYF	TGTGCCAGCAGACCTGCGCGTGTGGGAGATTACACAGATACGCAGTATTTT
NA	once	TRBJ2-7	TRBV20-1	CSARVPNEQYF	TGCAGTGCTAGAGTCCCCAACGAGCAGTACTTC
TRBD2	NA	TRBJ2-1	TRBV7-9	CASSSYGRGRAAGEQFF	TGTGCCAGCAGCTCCTACGGACGCGGGAGGGCCGCGGGAGAGCAGTTCTTC
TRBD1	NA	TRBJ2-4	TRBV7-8	CASSLGGGRVAKNIQYF	TGTGCCAGCAGCTTAGGAGGGGGCAGGGTGGCCAAAAACATTCAGTACTTC
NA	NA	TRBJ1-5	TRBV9	CASSVGASGNQPQHF	TGTGCCAGCAGCGTAGGGGCGAGCGGCAATCAGCCCCAGCATTTT
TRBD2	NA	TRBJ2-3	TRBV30	CAWVGGGPSGGTDTQYF	TGTGCCTGGGTGGGCGGGGGGCCCTCCGGCGGCACAGATACGCAGTATTTT
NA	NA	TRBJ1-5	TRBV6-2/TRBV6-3	CASSYSPRQPQHF	TGTGCCAGCAGTTACTCTCCTCGGCAGCCCCAGCATTTT
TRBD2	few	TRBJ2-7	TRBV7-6	CASSLVAGAKFSTYEQYF	TGTGCCAGCAGCTTAGTAGCGGGGGCGAAATTCAGCACCTACGAGCAGTACTTC
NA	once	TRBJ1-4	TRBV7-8	CASIPRGGEKLFF	TGTGCCAGCATCCCCAGGGGCGGTGAAAAACTGTTTTTT
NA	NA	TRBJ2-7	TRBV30	CAWSGQSYEQYF	TGTGCCTGGAGTGGACAGTCCTACGAGCAGTACTTC
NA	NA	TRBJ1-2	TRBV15	CATSRDMLYGYTF	TGTGCCACCAGCCGGGACATGCTCTATGGCTACACCTTC
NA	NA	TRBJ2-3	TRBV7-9	CASSLRRTVSLGTDTQYF	TGTGCCAGCAGCTTAAGGAGGACAGTCTCCCTCGGCACAGATACGCAGTATTTT
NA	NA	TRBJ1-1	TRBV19	CASTPDSSYTEAFF	TGTGCCAGTACCCCCGACAGTTCATACACTGAAGCTTTCTTT
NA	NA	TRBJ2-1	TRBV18	CASSPPSTSSYNEQFF	TGTGCCAGCTCACCACCGTCAACTAGCTCCTACAATGAGCAGTTCTTC
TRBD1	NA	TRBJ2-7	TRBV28	CASSFPGTGYEQYF	TGTGCCAGCAGTTTCCCCGGGACAGGCTACGAGCAGTACTTC
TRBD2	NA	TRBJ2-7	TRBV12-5	CASGLPGGLAVFEQYF	TGTGCTAGTGGTTTGCCCGGGGGACTAGCGGTTTTCGAGCAGTACTTC